The rows below give T cell receptor beta chains drawn from one sample of a study of vaccination and CD4 T cells after COVID-19. The antigens for these receptors are not known. A single record per CDR3 protein comes from TCRdb applying MiXCR to the PCR reads. Here the sample spans about 15,000 distinct CDR3 sequences, approximately 48% being singletons. The sequenced sample was CD4+ T cells from blood, cultured in vitro, obtained before SARS-CoV-2 vaccination. All receptors come from a human donor who had recovered from COVID-19. CDR3s include the opening cysteine and the closing phenylalanine or tryptophan. D genes are given only for firm matches. Size is stated for part of the rows, as once, few or many counts, or as a class when the clone is expanded.

TRBV6-4	few	TRBD2	TRBJ2-3	CASSDGIAGDTDTQYF	TGTGCCAGCAGTGACGGGATAGCGGGGGACACAGATACGCAGTATTTT
TRBV20-1	NA	NA	TRBJ2-1	CSAKGLNSDYEQFF	TGCAGTGCTAAAGGACTGAACTCCGATTATGAGCAGTTCTTC
TRBV29-1	NA	NA	TRBJ1-1	CSVDGGRNTEAFF	TGCAGCGTTGACGGGGGCCGAAACACTGAAGCTTTCTTT
TRBV6-1	NA	TRBD1	TRBJ2-6	CASRSTGTGGSSGANVLTF	TGTGCCAGCAGGTCCACCGGGACAGGGGGGTCCTCTGGGGCCAACGTCCTGACTTTC
TRBV20-1	NA	NA	TRBJ1-5	CSARAAGMSNQPQHF	TGCAGTGCTAGAGCCGCGGGGATGAGCAATCAGCCCCAGCATTTT
TRBV7-3	few	NA	TRBJ2-5	CASSFGPKETQYF	TGTGCCAGCAGCTTCGGTCCCAAAGAGACCCAGTACTTC
TRBV18	NA	TRBD1	TRBJ1-1	CASSRVQGGNTEAFF	TGTGCCAGCTCAAGAGTACAGGGGGGGAACACTGAAGCTTTCTTT
TRBV20-1	NA	NA	TRBJ2-7	CSATDKSEYEQYF	TGCAGTGCTACCGACAAGTCAGAGTACGAGCAGTACTTC
TRBV20-1	NA	NA	TRBJ2-3	CSANRGLTDTQYF	TGCAGTGCCAATCGCGGACTTACAGATACGCAGTATTTT
TRBV19	few	NA	TRBJ1-3	CASSRPGNTIYF	TGTGCCAGTAGTCGCCCTGGAAACACCATATATTTT
TRBV19	few	TRBD1	TRBJ1-2	CASTPLGDRGLGYTF	TGTGCCAGTACCCCCCTCGGAGACAGGGGGCTTGGCTACACCTTC
TRBV20-1	once	NA	TRBJ2-3	CSARGVRAATDTQYF	TGCAGTGCTAGAGGGGTCAGGGCCGCCACAGATACGCAGTATTTT
TRBV20-1	NA	NA	TRBJ2-7	CSATEDNSYEQYF	TGCAGTGCCACCGAGGACAATTCCTACGAGCAGTACTTC
TRBV27	few	NA	TRBJ2-5	CASGETRREETQYF	TGTGCCAGCGGAGAGACTAGAAGGGAAGAGACCCAGTACTTC
TRBV20-1	few	NA	TRBJ1-2	CSARDSGSLAGYTF	TGCAGTGCTAGAGATTCAGGGTCCCTAGCGGGCTACACCTTC
TRBV20-1	few	TRBD2	TRBJ2-3	CSADTSGTSDTQYF	TGCAGTGCTGACACTAGCGGGACCTCAGATACGCAGTATTTT
TRBV24-1	NA	TRBD1	TRBJ1-1	CATSDAGQGVEAFF	TGTGCCACCAGTGATGCGGGACAGGGTGTGGAAGCTTTCTTT
TRBV19	NA	NA	TRBJ1-5	CASSQPRVGRSNQPQHF	TGTGCCAGTAGCCAACCCCGCGTCGGACGCAGCAATCAGCCCCAGCATTTT
TRBV20-1	NA	TRBD2	TRBJ2-7	CSARATSGTDEQYF	TGCAGTGCTAGAGCGACTAGCGGGACCGACGAGCAGTACTTC
TRBV20-1	NA	NA	TRBJ1-4	CSPTENNEKLFF	TGCAGTCCGACGGAGAATAATGAAAAACTGTTTTTT